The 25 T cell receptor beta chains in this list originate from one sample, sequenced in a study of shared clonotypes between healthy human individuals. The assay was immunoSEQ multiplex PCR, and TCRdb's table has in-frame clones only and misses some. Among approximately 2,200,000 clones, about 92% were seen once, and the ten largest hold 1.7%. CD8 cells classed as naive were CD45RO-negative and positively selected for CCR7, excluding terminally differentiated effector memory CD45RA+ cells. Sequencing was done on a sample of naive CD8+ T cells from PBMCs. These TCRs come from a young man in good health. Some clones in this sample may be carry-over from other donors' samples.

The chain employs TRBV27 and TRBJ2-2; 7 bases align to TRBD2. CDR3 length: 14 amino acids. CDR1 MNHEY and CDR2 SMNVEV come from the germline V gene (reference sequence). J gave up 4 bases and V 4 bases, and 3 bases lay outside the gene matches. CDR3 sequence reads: CASSYLAATGELFF. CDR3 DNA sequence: TGTGCCAGCAGTTACCTAGCGGCCACCGGGGAGCTGTTTTTT.

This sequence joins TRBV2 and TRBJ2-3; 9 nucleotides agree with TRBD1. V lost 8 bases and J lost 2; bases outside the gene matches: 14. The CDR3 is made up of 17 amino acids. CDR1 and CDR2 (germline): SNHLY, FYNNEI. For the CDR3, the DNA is TGTGCCAGCGGAACAGCACCGGGACAGGGACCCACAGATACGCAGTATTTT. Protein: CASGTAPGQGPTDTQYF.

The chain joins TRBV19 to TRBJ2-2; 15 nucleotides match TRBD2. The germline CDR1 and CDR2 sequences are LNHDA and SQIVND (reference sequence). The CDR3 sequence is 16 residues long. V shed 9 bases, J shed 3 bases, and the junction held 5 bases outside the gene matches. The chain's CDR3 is CASRTSGRAYTGELFF. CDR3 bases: TGTGCCAGCAGGACTAGCGGGAGGGCCTACACCGGGGAGCTGTTTTTT.

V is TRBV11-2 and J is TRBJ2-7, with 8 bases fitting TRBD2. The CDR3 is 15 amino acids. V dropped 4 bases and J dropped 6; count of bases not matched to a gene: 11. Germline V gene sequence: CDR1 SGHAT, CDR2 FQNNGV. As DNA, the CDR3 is TGTGCCAGCAGCTCACGGGAGCGGGAGTTCCTCGAGCAGTACTTC. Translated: CASSSREREFLEQYF.

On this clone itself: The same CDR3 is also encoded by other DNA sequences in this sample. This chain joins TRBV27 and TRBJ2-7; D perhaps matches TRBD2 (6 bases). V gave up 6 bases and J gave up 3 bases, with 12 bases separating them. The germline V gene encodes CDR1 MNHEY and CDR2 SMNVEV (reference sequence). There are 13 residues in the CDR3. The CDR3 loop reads CASSLGGGYEQYF. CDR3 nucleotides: TGTGCCAGCAGCCTGGGGGGAGGCTACGAGCAGTACTTC.

The CDR3 here is CASSEEGGQPQHF. CDR3 coding DNA: TGCGCCAGCAGTGAGGAAGGGGGTCAGCCCCAGCATTTT. This sequence joins TRBV10-1 and TRBJ1-5; D is possibly TRBD1 (6 bases). The germline gives CDR1 WNHNN, CDR2 SYGVQD (reference sequence). This CDR3 is built from 13 residues. Trimming took 2 bases from V and 6 from J, leaving 8 bases between them.

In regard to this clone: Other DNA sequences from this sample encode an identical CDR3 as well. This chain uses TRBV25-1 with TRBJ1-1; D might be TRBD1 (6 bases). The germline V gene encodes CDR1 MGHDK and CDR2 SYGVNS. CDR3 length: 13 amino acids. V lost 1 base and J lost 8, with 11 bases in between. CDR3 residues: CASSESIGTEAFF. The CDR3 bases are TGTGCCAGCAGTGAATCAATAGGGACAGAAGCTTTCTTT. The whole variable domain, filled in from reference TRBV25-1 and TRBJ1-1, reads EADIYQTPRYLVIGTGKKITLECSQTMGHDKMYWYQQDPGMELHLIHYSYGVNSTEKGDLSSESTVSRIRTEHFPLTLESARPSHTSQYLCASSESIGTEAFFGQGTRLTVV.

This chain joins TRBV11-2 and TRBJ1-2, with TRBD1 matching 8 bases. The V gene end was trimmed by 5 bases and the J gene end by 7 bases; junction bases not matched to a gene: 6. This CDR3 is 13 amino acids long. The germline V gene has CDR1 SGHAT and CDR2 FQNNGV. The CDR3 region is CASSPRTGPGYTF. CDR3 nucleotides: TGTGCCAGCAGCCCCAGGACAGGGCCTGGCTACACCTTC.

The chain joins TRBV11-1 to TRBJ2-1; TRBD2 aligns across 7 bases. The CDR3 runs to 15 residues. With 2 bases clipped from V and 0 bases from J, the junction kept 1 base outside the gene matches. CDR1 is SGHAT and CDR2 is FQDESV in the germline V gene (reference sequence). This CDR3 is CASSLSSGSYNEQFF. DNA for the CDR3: TGTGCCAGCAGCTTATCTAGCGGCTCCTACAATGAGCAGTTCTTC. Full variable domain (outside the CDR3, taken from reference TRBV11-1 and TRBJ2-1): EAEVAQSPRYKITEKSQAVAFWCDPISGHATLYWYRQILGQGPELLVQFQDESVVDDSQLPKDRFSAERLKGVDSTLKIQPAELGDSAMYLCASSLSSGSYNEQFFGPGTRLTVL.

CDR3 sequence (DNA): TGTGCCAGCAGCTTGAAGGGGCGCTCCCCCTACAATGAGCAGTTCTTC. Protein: CASSLKGRSPYNEQFF. The chain carries TRBV5-8 and TRBJ2-1, with D perhaps matching TRBD1 (5 bases). V lost 1 base, J lost 2 bases, and 13 bases lay in between. Germline values: CDR1 SGHTS, CDR2 YDEGEE. The CDR3 has 16 residues.

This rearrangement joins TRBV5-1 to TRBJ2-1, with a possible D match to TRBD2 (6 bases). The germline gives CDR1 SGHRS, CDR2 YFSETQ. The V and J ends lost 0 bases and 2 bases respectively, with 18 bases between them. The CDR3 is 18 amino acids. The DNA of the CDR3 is TGCGCCAGCAGCTTGGCCGCGGGATTAAGCGGCGCCTACAATGAGCAGTTCTTC. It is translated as CASSLAAGLSGAYNEQFF.

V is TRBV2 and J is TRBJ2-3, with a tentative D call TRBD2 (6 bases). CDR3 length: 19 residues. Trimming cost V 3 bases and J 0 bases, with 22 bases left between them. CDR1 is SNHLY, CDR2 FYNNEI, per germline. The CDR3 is CASSDWSGVKGPSTDTQYF. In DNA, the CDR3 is TGTGCCAGCAGTGATTGGTCGGGGGTAAAAGGCCCTAGCACAGATACGCAGTATTTT.

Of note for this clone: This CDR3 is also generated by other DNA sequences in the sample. The CDR3 region is CASSLSPGTGSYEQYF. The DNA for the CDR3 is TGTGCCAGCAGTTTATCTCCCGGGACCGGGTCCTACGAGCAGTACTTC. The chain links TRBV27 to TRBJ2-7; D tentatively reads TRBD1 or TRBD2 (5 bases each). The germline V gene encodes CDR1 MNHEY and CDR2 SMNVEV (reference sequence). Trimming removed 0 bases at V and 1 base at J, with 13 bases between. The CDR3 has 16 amino acids.

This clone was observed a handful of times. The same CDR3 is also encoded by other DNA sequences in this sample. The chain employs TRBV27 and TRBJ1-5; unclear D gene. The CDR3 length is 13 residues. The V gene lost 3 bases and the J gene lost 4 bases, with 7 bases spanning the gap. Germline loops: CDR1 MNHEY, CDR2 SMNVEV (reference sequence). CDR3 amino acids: CASSLSVNQPQHF. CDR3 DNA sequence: TGTGCCAGCAGTTTGAGTGTAAATCAGCCCCAGCATTTT.

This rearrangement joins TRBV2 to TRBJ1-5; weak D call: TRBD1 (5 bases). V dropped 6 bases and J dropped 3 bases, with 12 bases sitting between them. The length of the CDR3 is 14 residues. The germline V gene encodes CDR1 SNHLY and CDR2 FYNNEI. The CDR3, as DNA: TGTGCCAGCAGAGCCGGGGGAAACAATCAGCCCCAGCATTTT. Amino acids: CASRAGGNNQPQHF.

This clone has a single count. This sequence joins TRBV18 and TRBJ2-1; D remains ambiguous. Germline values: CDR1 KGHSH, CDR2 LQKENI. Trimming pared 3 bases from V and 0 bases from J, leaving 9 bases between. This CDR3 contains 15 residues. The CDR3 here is CASSPTPSSYNEQFF. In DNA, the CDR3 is TGTGCCAGCTCACCCACCCCGAGCTCCTACAATGAGCAGTTCTTC.

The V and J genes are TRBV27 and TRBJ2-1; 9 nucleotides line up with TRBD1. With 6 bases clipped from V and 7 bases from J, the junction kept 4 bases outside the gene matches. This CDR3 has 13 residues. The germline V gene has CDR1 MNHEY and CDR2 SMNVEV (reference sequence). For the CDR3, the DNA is TGTGCCAGCAGGGGACAGGGCCGGAATGAGCAGTTCTTC. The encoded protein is CASRGQGRNEQFF.

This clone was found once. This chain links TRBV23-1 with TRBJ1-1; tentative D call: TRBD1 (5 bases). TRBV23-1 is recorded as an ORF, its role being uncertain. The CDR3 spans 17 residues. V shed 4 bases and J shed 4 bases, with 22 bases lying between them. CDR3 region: CASSPQLDSGVRTEAFF. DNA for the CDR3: TGCGCCAGCAGTCCACAACTTGACTCGGGGGTACGCACTGAAGCTTTCTTT.

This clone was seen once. The DNA of the CDR3 is TGTGCCAGCAGCCAACCGGGAGGAAAGGGTTGGGGCGAGCAGTACTTC. Its translation: CASSQPGGKGWGEQYF. The V call is TRBV4-2, the J call TRBJ2-7; 7 bases line up with TRBD2. Germline trimming cut 2 bases from V and 6 bases from J; bases unmatched to any gene: 13. Germline V gene lookup returns CDR1 LGHNA and CDR2 YNFKEQ. The CDR3 contains 16 residues.

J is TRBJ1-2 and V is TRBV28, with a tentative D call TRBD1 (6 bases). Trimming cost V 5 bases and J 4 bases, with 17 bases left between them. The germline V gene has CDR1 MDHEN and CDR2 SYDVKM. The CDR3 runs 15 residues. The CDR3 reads CASSARKTGSYGYTF. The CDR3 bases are TGTGCCAGCAGTGCGCGGAAGACAGGTAGCTATGGCTACACCTTC.

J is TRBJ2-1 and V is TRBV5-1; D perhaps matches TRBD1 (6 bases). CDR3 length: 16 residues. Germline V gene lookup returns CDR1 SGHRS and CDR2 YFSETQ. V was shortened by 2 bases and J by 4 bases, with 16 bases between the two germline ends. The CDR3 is CASSFLGAHTYNEQFF. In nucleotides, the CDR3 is TGCGCCAGCAGCTTTCTGGGGGCCCATACTTACAATGAGCAGTTCTTC. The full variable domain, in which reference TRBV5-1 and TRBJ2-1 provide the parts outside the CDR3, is KAGVTQTPRYLIKTRGQQVTLSCSPISGHRSVSWYQQTPGQGLQFLFEYFSETQRNKGNFPGRFSGRQFSNSRSEMNVSTLELGDSALYLCASSFLGAHTYNEQFFGPGTRLTVL.

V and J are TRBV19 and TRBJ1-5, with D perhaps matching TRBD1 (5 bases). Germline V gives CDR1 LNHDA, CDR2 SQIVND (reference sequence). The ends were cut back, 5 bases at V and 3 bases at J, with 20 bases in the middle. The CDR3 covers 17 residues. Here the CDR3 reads CASSLTGADGNNQPQHF. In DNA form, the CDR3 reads TGTGCCAGTAGTCTGACTGGGGCGGACGGGAACAATCAGCCCCAGCATTTT.

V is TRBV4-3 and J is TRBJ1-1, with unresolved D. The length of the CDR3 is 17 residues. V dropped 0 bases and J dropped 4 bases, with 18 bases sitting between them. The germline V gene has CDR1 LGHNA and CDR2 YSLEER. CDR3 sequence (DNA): TGCGCCAGCAGCCAAGATCCCCGAACCGGGGATGGCACTGAAGCTTTCTTT. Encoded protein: CASSQDPRTGDGTEAFF.

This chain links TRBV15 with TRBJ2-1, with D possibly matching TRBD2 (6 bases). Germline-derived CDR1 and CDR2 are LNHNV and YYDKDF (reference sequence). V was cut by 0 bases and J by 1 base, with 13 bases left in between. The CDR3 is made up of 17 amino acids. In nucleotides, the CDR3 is TGTGCCACCAGCAGAGAATCCGGGACTCATTCCTACAATGAGCAGTTCTTC. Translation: CATSRESGTHSYNEQFF.

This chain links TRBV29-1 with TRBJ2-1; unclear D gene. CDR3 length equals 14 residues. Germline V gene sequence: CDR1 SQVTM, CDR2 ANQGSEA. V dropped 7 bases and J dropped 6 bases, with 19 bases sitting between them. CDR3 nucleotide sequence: TGCAGCGGACAAACCGGTTACACGTCCAATGAGCAGTTCTTC. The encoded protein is CSGQTGYTSNEQFF.